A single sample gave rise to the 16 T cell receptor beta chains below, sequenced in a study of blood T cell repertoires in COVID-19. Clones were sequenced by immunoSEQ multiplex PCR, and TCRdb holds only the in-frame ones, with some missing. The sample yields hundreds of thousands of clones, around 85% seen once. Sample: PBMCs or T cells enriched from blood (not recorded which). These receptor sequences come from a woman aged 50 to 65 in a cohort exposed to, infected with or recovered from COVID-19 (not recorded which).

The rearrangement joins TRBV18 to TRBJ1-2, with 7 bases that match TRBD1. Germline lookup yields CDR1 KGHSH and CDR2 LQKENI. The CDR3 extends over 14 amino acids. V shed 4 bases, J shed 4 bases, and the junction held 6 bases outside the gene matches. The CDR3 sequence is CASSLPTGVYGYTF. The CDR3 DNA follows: TGTGCCAGCTCACTACCAACAGGGGTCTATGGCTACACCTTC. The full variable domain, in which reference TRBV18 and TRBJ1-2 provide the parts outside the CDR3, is NAGVMQNPRHLVRRRGQEARLRCSPMKGHSHVYWYRQLPEEGLKFMVYLQKENIIDESGMPKERFSAEFPKEGPSILRIQQVVRGDSAAYFCASSLPTGVYGYTFGSGTRLTVV.

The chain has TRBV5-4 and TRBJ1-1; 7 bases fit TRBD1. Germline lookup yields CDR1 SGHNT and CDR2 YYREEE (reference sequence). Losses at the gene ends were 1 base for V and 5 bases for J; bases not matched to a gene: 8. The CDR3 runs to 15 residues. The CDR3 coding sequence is TGTGCCAGCAGCTTGATTGAGGGGGCGGGGACTGAAGCTTTCTTT. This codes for CASSLIEGAGTEAFF. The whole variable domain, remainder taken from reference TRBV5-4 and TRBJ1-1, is ETGVTQSPTHLIKTRGQQVTLRCSSQSGHNTVSWYQQALGQGPQFIFQYYREEENGRGNFPPRFSGLQFPNYSSELNVNALELDDSALYLCASSLIEGAGTEAFFGQGTRLTVV.

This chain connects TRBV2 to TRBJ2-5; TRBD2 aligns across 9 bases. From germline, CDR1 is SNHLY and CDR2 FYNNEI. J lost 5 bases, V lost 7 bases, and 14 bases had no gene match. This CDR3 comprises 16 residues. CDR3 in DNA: TGTGCCAGCATAGCCGGCGGGGGGGCAGTCCGGGAGACCCAGTACTTC. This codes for CASIAGGGAVRETQYF.

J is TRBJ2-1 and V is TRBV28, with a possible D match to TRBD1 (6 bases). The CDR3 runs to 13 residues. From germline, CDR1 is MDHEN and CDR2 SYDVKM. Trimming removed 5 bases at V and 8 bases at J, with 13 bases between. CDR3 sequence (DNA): TGTGCCAGCAGTCGTGGAAGGGGGTATGAGCAGTTCTTC. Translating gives CASSRGRGYEQFF. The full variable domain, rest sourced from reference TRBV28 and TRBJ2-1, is DVKVTQSSRYLVKRTGEKVFLECVQDMDHENMFWYRQDPGLGLRLIYFSYDVKMKEKGDIPEGYSVSREKKERFSLILESASTNQTSMYLCASSRGRGYEQFFGPGTRLTVL.

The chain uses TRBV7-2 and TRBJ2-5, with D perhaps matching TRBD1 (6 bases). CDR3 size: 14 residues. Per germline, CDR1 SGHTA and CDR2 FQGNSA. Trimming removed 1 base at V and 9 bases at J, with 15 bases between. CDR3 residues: CASSLGTAAVAQYF. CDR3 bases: TGTGCCAGCAGCTTAGGGACAGCGGCCGTGGCCCAGTACTTC.

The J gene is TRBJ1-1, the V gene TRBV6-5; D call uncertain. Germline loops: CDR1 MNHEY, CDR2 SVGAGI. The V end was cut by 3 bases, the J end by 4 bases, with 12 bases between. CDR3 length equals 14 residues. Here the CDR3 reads CASSYTPGGTEAFF. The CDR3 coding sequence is TGTGCCAGCAGTTATACTCCGGGTGGCACTGAAGCTTTCTTT.

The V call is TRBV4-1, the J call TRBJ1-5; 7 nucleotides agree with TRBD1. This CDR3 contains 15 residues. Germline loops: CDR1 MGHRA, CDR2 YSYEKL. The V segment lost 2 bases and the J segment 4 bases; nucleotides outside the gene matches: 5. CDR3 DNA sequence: TGCGCCAGCAGCCAAACGGGACAGATTAATCAGCCCCAGCATTTT. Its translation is CASSQTGQINQPQHF.

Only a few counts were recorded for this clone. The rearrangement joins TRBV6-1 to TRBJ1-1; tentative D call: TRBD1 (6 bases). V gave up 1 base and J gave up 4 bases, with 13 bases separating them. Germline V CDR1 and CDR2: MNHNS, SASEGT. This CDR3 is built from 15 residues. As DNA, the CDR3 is TGTGCCAGCAGTGAAGGGGGGCTCAGTTTCACTGAAGCTTTCTTT. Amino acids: CASSEGGLSFTEAFF.

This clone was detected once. CDR3 sequence: CASSLRGGAPLHF. In DNA form, the CDR3 reads TGTGCCAGCAGTTTAAGGGGTGGGGCACCCCTCCACTTT. This chain joins TRBV12-3 or TRBV12-4 and TRBJ1-6, with D perhaps TRBD1 (5 bases). Trimming left V 2 bases short and J 11 bases short, with 10 bases between. The CDR3 is 13 amino acids.

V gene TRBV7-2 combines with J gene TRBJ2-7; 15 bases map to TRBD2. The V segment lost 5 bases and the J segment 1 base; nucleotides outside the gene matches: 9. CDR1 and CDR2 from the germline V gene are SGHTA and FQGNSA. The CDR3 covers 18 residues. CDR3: CASSLFAGTSGGSYEQYF. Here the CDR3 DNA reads TGTGCCAGCAGCCTATTCGCCGGGACTAGCGGGGGGTCCTACGAGCAGTACTTC. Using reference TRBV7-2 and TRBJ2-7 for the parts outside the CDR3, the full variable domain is GAGVSQSPSNKVTEKGKDVELRCDPISGHTALYWYRQSLGQGLEFLIYFQGNSAPDKSGLPSDRFSAERTGGSVSTLTIQRTQQEDSAVYLCASSLFAGTSGGSYEQYFGPGTRLTVT.

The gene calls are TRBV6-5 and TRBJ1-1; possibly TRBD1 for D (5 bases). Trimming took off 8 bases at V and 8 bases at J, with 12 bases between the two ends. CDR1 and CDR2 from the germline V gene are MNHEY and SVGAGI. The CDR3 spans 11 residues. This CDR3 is CASGGIREAFF. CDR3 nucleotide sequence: TGTGCCAGCGGGGGGATCCGGGAAGCTTTCTTT.

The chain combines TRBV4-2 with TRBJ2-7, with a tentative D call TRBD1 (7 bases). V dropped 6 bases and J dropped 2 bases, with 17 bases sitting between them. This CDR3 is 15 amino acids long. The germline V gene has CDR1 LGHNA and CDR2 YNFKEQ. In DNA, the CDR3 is TGTGCCAGCAGTGACCGGGGGCAGGGGGCCTACGAGCAGTACTTC. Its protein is CASSDRGQGAYEQYF.

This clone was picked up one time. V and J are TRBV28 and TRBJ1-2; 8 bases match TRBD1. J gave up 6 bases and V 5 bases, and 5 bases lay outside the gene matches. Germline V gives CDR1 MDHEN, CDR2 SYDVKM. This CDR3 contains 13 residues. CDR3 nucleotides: TGTGCCAGCAGTCCGACAGGGGAGGATGGCTACACCTTC. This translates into CASSPTGEDGYTF.

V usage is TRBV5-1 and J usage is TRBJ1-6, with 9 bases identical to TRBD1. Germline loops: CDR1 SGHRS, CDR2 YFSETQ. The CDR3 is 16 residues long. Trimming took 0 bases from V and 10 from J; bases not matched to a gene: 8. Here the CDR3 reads CASSLGEGQGSSPLHF. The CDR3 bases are TGCGCCAGCAGCTTGGGGGAGGGACAGGGATCATCACCCCTCCACTTT.

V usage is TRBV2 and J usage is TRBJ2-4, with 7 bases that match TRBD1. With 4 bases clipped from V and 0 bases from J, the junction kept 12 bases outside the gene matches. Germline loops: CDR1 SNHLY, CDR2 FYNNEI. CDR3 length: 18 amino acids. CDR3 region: CASSARDRPKLAKNIQYF. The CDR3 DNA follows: TGTGCCAGCAGTGCCCGGGACAGACCCAAACTAGCCAAAAACATTCAGTACTTC.

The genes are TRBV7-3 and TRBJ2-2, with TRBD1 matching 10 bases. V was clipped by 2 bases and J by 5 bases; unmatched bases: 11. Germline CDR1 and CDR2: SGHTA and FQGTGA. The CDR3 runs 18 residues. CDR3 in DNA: TGTGCCAGCAGCTTAGTATCGCTGACAGGGGGCGGTACCGGGGAGCTGTTTTTT. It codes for CASSLVSLTGGGTGELFF. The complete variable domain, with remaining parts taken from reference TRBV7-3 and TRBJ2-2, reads GAGVSQTPSNKVTEKGKYVELRCDPISGHTALYWYRQSLGQGPEFLIYFQGTGAADDSGLPNDRFFAVRPEGSVSTLKIQRTERGDSAVYLCASSLVSLTGGGTGELFFGEGSRLTVL.